The T cell receptor (beta chain) under discussion was sequenced for a study of siplizumab effects on memory and regulatory T cells. General study results and limits: Tracing alloreactive clones into unstimulated subsets worked for only a minor fraction of them. Greater diversity than memory cells seemed evident in naive T cells, which also appeared to be major alloresponse contributors. Under siplizumab, alloreactive sequences traced to unstimulated CD4+ memory cells were significantly reduced.

The V end was cut by 3 bases, the J end by 5 bases, with 14 bases between. The CDR3 has 14 residues. Germline V gene sequence: CDR1 LNHDA, CDR2 SQIVND (reference sequence). Per sample, about 100,000 TCR templates were assayed. The protocol was immunoSEQ multiplex PCR, while the TCRdb copy is restricted to in-frame clones and leaves out a portion. This sample has roughly 75,000 clones, with just over 90% found just once. Turning to this clone: As yet, its antigen is unknown. At the DNA level, this CDR3 is encoded by other sequences in the same sample as well.

The sequence came from a human donor in good health. Sequenced sample: CD8+ T cells sorted from blood. J is TRBJ2-7 and V is TRBV19; a possible D gene is TRBD1 (5 bases). CDR3 region: CASSIWGRANEQYF. The CDR3 DNA reads TGTGCCAGTAGTATTTGGGGCAGAGCGAACGAGCAGTACTTC.